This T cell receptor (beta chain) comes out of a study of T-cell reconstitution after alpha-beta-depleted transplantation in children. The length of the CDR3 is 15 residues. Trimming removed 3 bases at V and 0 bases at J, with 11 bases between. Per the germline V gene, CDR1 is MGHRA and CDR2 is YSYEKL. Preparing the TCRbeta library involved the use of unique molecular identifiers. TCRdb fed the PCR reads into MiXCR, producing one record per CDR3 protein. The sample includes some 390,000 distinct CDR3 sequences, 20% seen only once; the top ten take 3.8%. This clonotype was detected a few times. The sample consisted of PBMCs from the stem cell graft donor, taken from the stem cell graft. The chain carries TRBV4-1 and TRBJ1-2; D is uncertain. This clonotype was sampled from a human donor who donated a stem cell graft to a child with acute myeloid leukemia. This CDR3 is CASSHHVVSNYGYTF. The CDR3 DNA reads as TGCGCCAGCAGCCACCACGTGGTATCTAACTATGGCTACACCTTC.